This TCR beta chain was sequenced during a study of T cells in severe cutaneous drug reactions. Study in general: Patients in acute or recovery stage gave blister fluids/cells and PBMC.

The iRepertoire multiplex PCR system with TCR subtype-specific primers built both bulk and single-cell libraries. Bulk TCR beta libraries came from multiplex PCR with V, D, J primers. No DNA is given; TCRdb re-called the multiplex PCR reads and lists each CDR3 protein once. Its clone listing holds approximately 5,000 distinct CDR3 sequences. Notes on this clonotype: Its antigen is unknown.

CDR1 is LNHDA, CDR2 SQIVND, per germline (reference sequence). CDR3 length equals 13 residues. The donors had carbamazepine-induced Stevens-Johnson syndrome or toxic epidermal necrolysis. General study points: In carbamazepine-induced Stevens-Johnson syndrome or toxic epidermal necrolysis, TRBV12-4 averaged around 29% in blister cells and about 5.4% in PBMC. A public TCRbeta CDR3 appeared in all seven CBZ-SJS/TEN blister samples, averaging approximately 14%.

The clonotype comes from a human donor with a severe cutaneous adverse drug reaction. The V gene is TRBV19, the J gene TRBJ2-7. The source material was PBMCs. The CDR3 is CASSLGHYYEQYF.